These 12 T cell receptor beta chains were all obtained from the same sample, sequenced in a study of Ad26.COV2.S vaccination and SARS-CoV-2 variants. Treatment denoted: about 20 received Ad26.COV2.S at low or high dose, single or two shots; 5 received placebo; per-sample allocation not given. Collection of the samples took place on day 63 after the first injection of vaccine or placebo. Only in-frame clones appear in the TCRdb table, and some are missing; sequencing was by immunoSEQ multiplex PCR. The sample lists 350,000 to 500,000 clones; 90% were seen once. The sample in question was peripheral blood, obtained in a trial of Ad26.COV2.S vaccine versus placebo. The receptor source for this set is a person between 18 and 60 years old who received the Ad26.COV2.S COVID-19 vaccine or a placebo.

The rearrangement uses TRBV4-3 and TRBJ1-1; D uncertain. Trimming removed 2 bases from V and 1 base from J, with 8 bases in between. The germline CDR1 and CDR2 sequences are LGHNA and YSLEER. The length of the CDR3 is 14 residues. The CDR3 DNA sequence: TGCGCCAGCAGCCAATTCGCGGGGAACACTGAAGCTTTCTTT. Translating gives CASSQFAGNTEAFF.

The rearrangement joins TRBV6-2 or TRBV6-3 to TRBJ2-7, with 9 bases lining up with TRBD2. The CDR3 totals 18 residues. J was trimmed by 2 bases and V by 5 bases; bases with no gene match: 16. Per germline, CDR1 MNHEY and CDR2 SVGEGT. The CDR3 loop is CASSTLNDLAGRTYEQYF. The CDR3 DNA is TGTGCCAGCAGTACCCTTAATGACCTAGCGGGGAGAACCTACGAGCAGTACTTC.

The CDR3 nucleotides read TGTGCCAGCAGCGCCTTGACAGGCGGGAATCAGCCCCAGCATTTT. Amino acids: CASSALTGGNQPQHF. The chain carries TRBV7-8 and TRBJ1-5; a possible D gene is TRBD1 (6 bases). Trimming took off 5 bases at V and 4 bases at J, with 15 bases between the two ends. Germline V CDR1 and CDR2: SGHVS, FQNEAQ. This CDR3 comprises 15 residues.

V gene TRBV18 combines with J gene TRBJ2-4; D ambiguous. The CDR3 spans 16 residues. Trimming pared 2 bases from V and 11 bases from J, leaving 22 bases between. CDR1 KGHSH and CDR2 LQKENI come from the germline V gene. In DNA, the CDR3 is TGTGCCAGCTCACCATTTGTCAGAGACTCGTCCACCTTTCAGTACTTC. Residues: CASSPFVRDSSTFQYF.

The rearrangement uses TRBV5-6 and TRBJ1-1, with D unclear. V lost 0 bases and J 7 bases, leaving 7 bases between the germline ends. This CDR3 is built from 12 residues. From germline, CDR1 is SGHDT and CDR2 YYEEEE. The DNA of the CDR3 is TGTGCCAGCAGCTTGGGGGTAGATGAAGCTTTCTTT. Its protein product is CASSLGVDEAFF. The full variable domain, in which reference TRBV5-6 and TRBJ1-1 provide the parts outside the CDR3, is DAGVTQSPTHLIKTRGQQVTLRCSPKSGHDTVSWYQQALGQGPQFIFQYYEEEERQRGNFPDRFSGHQFPNYSSELNVNALLLGDSALYLCASSLGVDEAFFGQGTRLTVV.

This chain links TRBV28 with TRBJ1-4; 7 nucleotides align to TRBD1. V trimming: 5 bases; J trimming: 8 bases; junction bases outside the gene matches: 14. Germline V gene data show CDR1 as MDHEN and CDR2 as SYDVKM. The CDR3 loop spans 16 amino acids. CDR3 nucleotide sequence: TGTGCCAGCAGTCCGGTCTACTGGGACAGCCGAGAAAAACTGTTTTTT. Translating it yields CASSPVYWDSREKLFF.

The chain is built from TRBV14 and TRBJ1-1; D call uncertain. V lost 6 bases and J 1 base, leaving 9 bases between the germline ends. Germline values: CDR1 SGHDN, CDR2 FVKESK. There are 13 residues in the CDR3. CDR3 loop: CASRKDGNTEAFF. The CDR3 DNA sequence: TGTGCCAGCAGAAAGGACGGGAACACTGAAGCTTTCTTT.

The chain is built from TRBV28 and TRBJ2-7, with 7 bases lining up with TRBD1. The CDR3 runs 15 residues. Germline loops: CDR1 MDHEN, CDR2 SYDVKM. Trimming at V came to 4 bases and at J to 5 bases, leaving 11 bases not matched to a gene. The CDR3 loop is CASSSYTGVQDEQYF. CDR3 bases: TGTGCCAGCAGTTCGTATACAGGGGTCCAGGACGAGCAGTACTTC.

This clone was picked up a small number of times. The V gene is TRBV11-2, the J gene TRBJ2-7; 8 nucleotides align to TRBD2. This CDR3 is 14 amino acids long. The V segment lost 1 base and the J segment 2 bases; nucleotides outside the gene matches: 1. Germline CDR1 is SGHAT and CDR2 is FQNNGV. The CDR3 is CASSLGGLAYEQYF. CDR3 DNA sequence: TGTGCCAGCAGCTTAGGGGGACTAGCCTACGAGCAGTACTTC.

The chain has TRBV11-2 and TRBJ2-5; D remains unclear. Trimming removed 1 base from V and 2 bases from J, with 8 bases in between. Germline values: CDR1 SGHAT, CDR2 FQNNGV. CDR3 length equals 14 residues. CDR3 bases: TGTGCCAGCAGCTTAGGGCACAGTCAAGAGACCCAGTACTTC. Its protein is CASSLGHSQETQYF.

The V call is TRBV9, the J call TRBJ2-2; the D is unclear. V lost 4 bases and J 0 bases, leaving 7 bases between the germline ends. The CDR3 is 14 residues long. Germline loops: CDR1 SGDLS, CDR2 YYNGEE. Written as DNA, the CDR3 is TGTGCCAGCAGCCTCGAGGCGAACACCGGGGAGCTGTTTTTT. Translating gives CASSLEANTGELFF.

This clone came up once. J is TRBJ1-1 and V is TRBV5-5; D may be TRBD1 (5 bases). The V gene lost 4 bases and the J gene lost 5 bases, with 18 bases spanning the gap. Germline V gene sequence: CDR1 SGHKS, CDR2 YYEKEE (reference sequence). CDR3 length equals 15 residues. CDR3 amino acids: CASSVVHQGGTEAFF. As DNA, the CDR3 is TGTGCCAGCAGCGTCGTCCACCAGGGCGGGACTGAAGCTTTCTTT.